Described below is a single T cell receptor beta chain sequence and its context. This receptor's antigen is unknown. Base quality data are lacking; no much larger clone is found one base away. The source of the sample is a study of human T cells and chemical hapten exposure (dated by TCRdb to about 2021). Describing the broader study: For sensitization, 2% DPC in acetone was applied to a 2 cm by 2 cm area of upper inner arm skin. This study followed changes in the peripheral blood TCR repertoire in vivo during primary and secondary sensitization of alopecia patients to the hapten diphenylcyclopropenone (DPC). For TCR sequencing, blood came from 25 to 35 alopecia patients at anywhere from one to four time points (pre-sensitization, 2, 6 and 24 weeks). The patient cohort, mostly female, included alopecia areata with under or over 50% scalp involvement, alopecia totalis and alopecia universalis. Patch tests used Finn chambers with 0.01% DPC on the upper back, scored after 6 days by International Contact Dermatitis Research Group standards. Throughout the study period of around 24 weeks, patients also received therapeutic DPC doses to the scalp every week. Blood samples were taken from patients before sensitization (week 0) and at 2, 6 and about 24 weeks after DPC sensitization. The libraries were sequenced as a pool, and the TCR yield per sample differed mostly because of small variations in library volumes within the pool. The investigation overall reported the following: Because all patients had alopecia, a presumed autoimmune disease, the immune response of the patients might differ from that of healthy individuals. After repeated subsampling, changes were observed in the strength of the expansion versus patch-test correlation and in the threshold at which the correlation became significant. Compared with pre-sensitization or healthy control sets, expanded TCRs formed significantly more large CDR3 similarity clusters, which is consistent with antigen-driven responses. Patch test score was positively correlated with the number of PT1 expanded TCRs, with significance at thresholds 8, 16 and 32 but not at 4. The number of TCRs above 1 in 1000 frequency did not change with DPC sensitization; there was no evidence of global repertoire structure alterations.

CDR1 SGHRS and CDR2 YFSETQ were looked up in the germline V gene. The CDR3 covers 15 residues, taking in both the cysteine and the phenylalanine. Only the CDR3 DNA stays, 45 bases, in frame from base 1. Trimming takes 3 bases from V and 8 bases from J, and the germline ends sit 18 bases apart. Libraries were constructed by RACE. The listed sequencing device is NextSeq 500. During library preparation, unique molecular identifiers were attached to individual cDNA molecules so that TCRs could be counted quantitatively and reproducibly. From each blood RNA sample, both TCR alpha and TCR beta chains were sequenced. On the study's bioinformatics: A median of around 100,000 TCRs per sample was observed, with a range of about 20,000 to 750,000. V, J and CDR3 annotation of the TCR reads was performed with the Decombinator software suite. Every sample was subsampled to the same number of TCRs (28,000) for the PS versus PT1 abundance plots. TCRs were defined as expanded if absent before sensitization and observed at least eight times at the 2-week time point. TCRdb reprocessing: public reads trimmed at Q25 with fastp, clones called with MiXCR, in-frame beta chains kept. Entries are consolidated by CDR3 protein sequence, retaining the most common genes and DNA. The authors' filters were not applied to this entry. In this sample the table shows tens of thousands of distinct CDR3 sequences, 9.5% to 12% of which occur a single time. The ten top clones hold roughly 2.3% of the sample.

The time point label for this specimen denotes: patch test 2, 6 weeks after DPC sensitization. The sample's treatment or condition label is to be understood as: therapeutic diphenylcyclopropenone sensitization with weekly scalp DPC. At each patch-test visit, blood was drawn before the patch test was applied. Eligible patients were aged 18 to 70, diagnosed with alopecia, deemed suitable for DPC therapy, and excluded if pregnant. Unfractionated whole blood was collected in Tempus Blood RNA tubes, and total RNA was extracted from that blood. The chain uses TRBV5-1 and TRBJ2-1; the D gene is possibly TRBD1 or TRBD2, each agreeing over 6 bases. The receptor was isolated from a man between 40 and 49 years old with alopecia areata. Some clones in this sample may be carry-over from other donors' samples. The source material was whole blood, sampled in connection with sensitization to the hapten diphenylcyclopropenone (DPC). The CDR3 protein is CASSYRGRGSDEQFF. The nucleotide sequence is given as TGCGCCAGCAGCTACCGGGGGCGCGGATCGGATGAGCAGTTCTTC.